The next 17 T cell receptor beta chains were all read from a single sample in a study of T cell repertoires in cytomegalovirus infection. TCRdb reprocessed the reads via MiXCR and lists one record per CDR3 protein. The sample carries around 490,000 distinct CDR3 sequences, more than 20% recorded once. Sequenced sample: PBMCs. The receptor set was obtained from a human donor in good health (CMV status not recorded). Some clones in this sample may be carry-over from other donors' samples.

The chain employs TRBV10-3 and TRBJ1-1; the match to TRBD1 covers 7 bases. Germline CDR1 and CDR2: ENHRY and SYGVKD. CDR3 length: 13 residues. This CDR3 is CGSGGGVNTEAFF. The CDR3 DNA follows: TGTGGCTCAGGGGGGGGGGTGAACACTGAAGCTTTCTTT.

This clonotype showed up many times. The rearrangement uses TRBV18 and TRBJ1-5; perhaps TRBD1 as D (6 bases). The germline CDR1 and CDR2 sequences are KGHSH and LQKENI. The germline V and J ends were trimmed by 5 bases and 1 base, with 9 bases remaining between them. The CDR3 has 14 residues. The DNA for the CDR3 is TGTGCCAGCTCATCGGACAGCAGCAATCAGCCCCAGCATTTT. It translates to CASSSDSSNQPQHF.

V usage is TRBV24-1 and J usage is TRBJ1-2, with D possibly matching TRBD1 (5 bases). Germline assignment: CDR1 KGHDR and CDR2 SFDVKD. V shed 1 base and J shed 1 base, with 15 bases lying between them. The length of the CDR3 is 17 residues. CDR3 residues: CATSDFAGTDFNYGYTF. The CDR3 DNA sequence: TGTGCCACCAGTGATTTCGCCGGGACGGATTTTAACTATGGCTACACCTTC.

This clonotype was seen more than once but under ten times. This chain joins TRBV18 and TRBJ2-1; 8 bases match TRBD2. Germline loops: CDR1 KGHSH, CDR2 LQKENI. V gave up 4 bases and J gave up 4 bases; unmatched junction bases: 6. CDR3 size: 15 residues. The CDR3 nucleotides are TGTGCCAGCTCACTCAAAACTAGCGGATACAATGAGCAGTTCTTC. Translating it yields CASSLKTSGYNEQFF.

The chain employs TRBV24-1 and TRBJ2-1; a weak D match, TRBD1 (6 bases). V lost 5 bases, J lost 6 bases, and 16 bases lay in between. Germline V gene lookup returns CDR1 KGHDR and CDR2 SFDVKD. The CDR3 runs 15 residues. The CDR3 nucleotides are TGTGCCACCAGTGCCCGGGACACCATACCCAATGAGCAGTTCTTC. Residues: CATSARDTIPNEQFF.

This clonotype was observed a handful of times. The chain carries TRBV4-3 and TRBJ2-2; D remains ambiguous. The CDR3 loop spans 15 amino acids. The V gene lost 0 bases and the J gene lost 4 bases, with 9 bases spanning the gap. Germline CDR1 reads LGHNA; CDR2 reads YSLEER. DNA for the CDR3: TGCGCCAGCAGCCAAGATCTAACAGCCACCGGGGAGCTGTTTTTT. This translates into CASSQDLTATGELFF.

A few counts support this clonotype. The chain carries TRBV28 and TRBJ2-7, with 10 bases matching TRBD2. After removal of 6 bases from V and 4 bases from J, the junction contained 12 bases not matched to a gene. The CDR3 totals 16 residues. Germline-derived CDR1 and CDR2 are MDHEN and SYDVKM. CDR3 nucleotides: TGTGCCAGCAGGCCCCTTCCCGTTAGCGGGAGGTACGAGCAGTACTTC. Translated: CASRPLPVSGRYEQYF.

The rearrangement joins TRBV6-2 or TRBV6-3 to TRBJ2-5; unclear D gene. This CDR3 contains 13 residues. CDR1 and CDR2 from the germline V gene are MNHEY and SVGEGT. V lost 10 bases to trimming and J lost 0 bases, with 12 bases between them. The CDR3 reads CATAVADQETQYF. CDR3 coding DNA: TGTGCCACGGCGGTGGCAGACCAAGAGACCCAGTACTTC.

The V call is TRBV19, the J call TRBJ2-1; 10 bases agree with TRBD2. The CDR3 is made up of 18 amino acids. J lost 0 bases, V lost 1 base, and 6 bases had no gene match. Germline V gene lookup returns CDR1 LNHDA and CDR2 SQIVND (reference sequence). CDR3 protein: CASSIAISSGSSYNEQFF. The CDR3 DNA reads TGTGCCAGTAGTATAGCCATCTCTAGCGGGAGCTCCTACAATGAGCAGTTCTTC.

This clonotype was recorded many times. The genes are TRBV11-2 and TRBJ2-3, with unresolved D. The ends were cut back, 4 bases at V and 7 bases at J, with 6 bases in the middle. There are 11 residues in the CDR3. Per germline, CDR1 SGHAT and CDR2 FQNNGV. CDR3 nucleotide sequence: TGTGCCAGCAGCTCCGCTTATACGCAGTATTTT. It translates to CASSSAYTQYF.

The rearrangement links TRBV11-2 to TRBJ1-3; no definite D call. Trimming shortened V by 3 bases and J by 0 bases, and 12 bases separated the two germline ends. This CDR3 comprises 16 residues. Looked up from germline, CDR1 is SGHAT and CDR2 is FQNNGV. DNA of the CDR3: TGTGCCAGCAGCTTCCAAGCTTCCCCCTCTGGAAACACCATATATTTT. It specifies CASSFQASPSGNTIYF.

This chain uses TRBV20-1 with TRBJ1-1, with D possibly matching TRBD1 (6 bases). V lost 7 bases and J 1 base, leaving 10 bases between the germline ends. CDR1 and CDR2 from the germline V gene are DFQATT and SNEGSKA (reference sequence). CDR3 length: 12 residues. The CDR3 nucleotides read TGCAGTGACGCGGACAGGAACACTGAAGCTTTCTTT. It is translated as CSDADRNTEAFF.

This chain links TRBV27 with TRBJ1-4; no clear D gene. Per the germline V gene, CDR1 is MNHEY and CDR2 is SMNVEV (reference sequence). Between the trimmed V and J ends, which lost 0 bases and 0 bases, there was a span of 5 bases. This CDR3 region has 15 residues. The CDR3 DNA follows: TGTGCCAGCAGTTTATCCACGGCAACTAATGAAAAACTGTTTTTT. Its protein is CASSLSTATNEKLFF.

This clonotype was counted a few times. The junction does not match germline at one end; this may be a read error. The chain is built from TRBV7-7 and TRBJ2-5; D remains ambiguous. The germline CDR1 and CDR2 sequences are SSHAT and FNYEAQ (reference sequence). This CDR3 is 15 amino acids long. The DNA for the CDR3 is TGTGCTAGCAGCGCCGTTGGGGTCAGGCAAGAGACCCAGTACTTC. It yields the protein CASSAVGVRQETQYF.

The genes are TRBV10-3 and TRBJ1-4, with 8 bases that match TRBD1. The germline gives CDR1 ENHRY, CDR2 SYGVKD. After removal of 3 bases from V and 8 bases from J, the junction contained 11 bases not matched to a gene. This CDR3 region has 16 residues. CDR3 sequence: CAISDPLGQGEEKLFF. CDR3 sequence (DNA): TGTGCCATCAGTGATCCCCTAGGACAGGGCGAGGAAAAACTGTTTTTT.

The rearrangement links TRBV4-3 to TRBJ2-2, with D hard to call. The CDR3 contains 13 residues. Looked up from germline, CDR1 is LGHNA and CDR2 is YSLEER. Trimming cost V 4 bases and J 6 bases, with 9 bases left between them. This CDR3 is CASSLDRPGELFF. The DNA for the CDR3 is TGCGCCAGCAGCCTCGACCGTCCCGGGGAGCTGTTTTTT.

This clonotype appeared a few times. This rearrangement joins TRBV9 to TRBJ2-3; TRBD2 matches at 8 bases. With 4 bases clipped from V and 4 bases from J, the junction kept 11 bases outside the gene matches. CDR1 and CDR2 from the germline V gene are SGDLS and YYNGEE. The CDR3 spans 16 residues. The DNA of the CDR3 is TGTGCCAGCAGCCCCAGAGCGGGAGACGGGGCAGATACGCAGTATTTT. It encodes CASSPRAGDGADTQYF.